This T cell receptor beta chain was sequenced during a study of naive and memory T cell subsets. Germline V gene lookup returns CDR1 MDHEN and CDR2 SYDVKM. Trimming shortened V by 7 bases and J by 9 bases, and 10 bases separated the two germline ends. This CDR3 is 11 amino acids long. General study results and limits: Between naive and memory subsets, TCR abundance power law exponents differed. Diversity fell and Gini index rose from naive through CM, EM, EMRA.

This clonotype came up many times. Its antigen remains unknown. The beta constant-region primer was an equimolar mix of two oligonucleotides covering TRBC1 and TRBC2. Four rounds of PCR amplified the ligated cDNA using nested alpha and beta constant-region primers plus SP2. TCRdb reprocessed the UMI-ligation and nested PCR reads via MiXCR and lists one record per CDR3 protein. The profile shows tens of thousands of distinct CDR3 sequences, around 9% of them singletons. The receptor was isolated from a human donor in good health. V is TRBV28 and J is TRBJ2-4; no definite D call. Sequencing was performed on central memory CD8+ T cells from blood. CDR3: CASTARGIQYF. In DNA form, the CDR3 reads TGTGCCAGCACGGCGAGAGGCATTCAGTACTTC.